The next 21 T cell receptor beta chains were all read from a single sample in a study of cytomegalovirus exposure and HLA in healthy donors. PCR employed 60 Vbeta and 13 Jbeta primers. Produced via immunoSEQ multiplex PCR; TCRdb's table is partial and in-frame only. This sample has some 150,000 clones, with roughly 78% found just once. Sequencing input: PBMCs. The receptors originated from a man aged 35-49 years in good health and CMV-seropositive.

This chain uses TRBV7-3 with TRBJ2-2; D unresolved. Trimming shortened V by 2 bases and J by 7 bases, and 11 bases separated the two germline ends. In germline, CDR1 is SGHTA, CDR2 FQGTGA. The CDR3 has 14 residues. CDR3: CASSLAAAGGELFF. The CDR3 nucleotides are TGTGCCAGCAGCTTAGCGGCCGCCGGCGGGGAGCTGTTTTTT.

The chain carries TRBV6-5 and TRBJ1-1; the D gene is possibly TRBD1 (6 bases). The V end was cut by 5 bases, the J end by 4 bases, with 14 bases between. The CDR3 contains 14 residues. Germline V lookup: CDR1 MNHEY, CDR2 SVGAGI. The CDR3 spells CASSAYRVGTEAFF. The DNA for the CDR3 is TGTGCCAGCAGTGCCTACAGGGTAGGCACTGAAGCTTTCTTT.

CDR3 sequence: CASSELTGIQETQYF. DNA of the CDR3: TGTGCCAGCAGTGAATTGACAGGGATCCAAGAGACCCAGTACTTC. The chain combines TRBV6-1 with TRBJ2-5; 7 positions agree with TRBD1. V gave up 2 bases and J gave up 1 base; unmatched junction bases: 4. CDR1 and CDR2 from the germline V gene are MNHNS and SASEGT. CDR3 length equals 15 residues.

The chain recombines TRBV29-1 with TRBJ1-2; TRBD1 matches at 10 bases. V shed 7 bases, J shed 6 bases, and the junction held 5 bases outside the gene matches. CDR3 size: 12 residues. Germline values: CDR1 SQVTM, CDR2 ANQGSEA. The chain's CDR3 is CSAGTGENGYTF. DNA of the CDR3: TGCAGCGCTGGGACAGGGGAGAATGGCTACACCTTC.

Regarding this clone: At one of its ends the junction is not consistent with the germline gene, which may arise from a read error. The rearrangement uses TRBV7-9 and TRBJ1-3; D possibly corresponds to TRBD1 (6 bases). CDR3 length: 14 residues. The germline gives CDR1 SEHNR, CDR2 FQNEAQ (reference sequence). CDR3 region: CSSQGHNSGNTIYF. The CDR3 bases are TGTTCCAGCCAGGGACATAACTCTGGAAACACCATATATTTT.

This chain's CDR3 is CASSLVLGLSDTQYF. CDR3 coding DNA: TGTGCCAGCAGCTTAGTTTTGGGACTCTCAGATACGCAGTATTTT. The J gene is TRBJ2-3, the V gene TRBV11-2; the D gene is possibly TRBD2 (6 bases). Germline V gives CDR1 SGHAT, CDR2 FQNNGV. CDR3 length: 15 amino acids. Trimming removed 1 base at V and 4 bases at J, with 12 bases between.

The table lists this clone with a few counts. The chain carries TRBV5-1 and TRBJ2-5, with TRBD1 matching 8 bases. V lost 4 bases to trimming and J lost 5 bases; unmatched junction nucleotides: 13. Per the germline V gene, CDR1 is SGHRS and CDR2 is YFSETQ. The CDR3 consists of 16 residues. The CDR3 nucleotides are TGCGCCAGCAGCCAGGGGGCAGGGGTGTTTTCGGAGACCCAGTACTTC. It specifies CASSQGAGVFSETQYF.

The V call is TRBV4-1, the J call TRBJ2-5; perhaps TRBD1 as D (6 bases). V was cut by 2 bases and J by 5 bases, with 18 bases left in between. Germline V lookup: CDR1 MGHRA, CDR2 YSYEKL. This CDR3 spans 16 amino acids. The CDR3 DNA follows: TGCGCCAGCAGCCAAAGTCGGGCACAGGGTTCGGAGACCCAGTACTTC. It codes for CASSQSRAQGSETQYF.

J is TRBJ2-3 and V is TRBV10-1; TRBD2 aligns across 7 bases. Germline V gene lookup returns CDR1 WNHNN and CDR2 SYGVQD (reference sequence). CDR3 length: 15 residues. Trimming took 3 bases from V and 6 from J; bases not matched to a gene: 9. CDR3 sequence: CASSDVAGEVDTQYF. The CDR3 region has the DNA TGCGCCAGCAGTGATGTCGCGGGAGAAGTTGATACGCAGTATTTT.

Concerning this clone: Other DNA sequences from this sample encode an identical CDR3 as well. V and J are TRBV6-6 and TRBJ1-4; D remains unclear. Germline V gene sequence: CDR1 MNHNY, CDR2 SVGAGI (reference sequence). The CDR3 is 12 residues long. Trimming took off 9 bases at V and 8 bases at J, with 13 bases between the two ends. CDR3 in amino acids: CASNPGREKLFF. The CDR3 DNA is TGTGCCAGTAATCCCGGGAGGGAAAAACTGTTTTTT.

The chain links TRBV29-1 to TRBJ1-5; 8 positions agree with TRBD1. V was pared by 5 bases and J by 4 bases, with 4 bases of the junction left unmatched. The CDR3 has 13 residues. Germline CDR1 and CDR2: SQVTM and ANQGSEA. The CDR3 protein is CSVTGGWNQPQHF. For the CDR3, the DNA is TGCAGCGTTACAGGGGGATGGAATCAGCCCCAGCATTTT.

This clone was seen a few times. This chain uses TRBV5-4 with TRBJ2-7, with D maybe TRBD1 (7 bases). Germline-derived CDR1 and CDR2 are SGHNT and YYREEE (reference sequence). The V gene lost 0 bases and the J gene lost 4 bases, with 17 bases spanning the gap. The CDR3 is made up of 16 amino acids. CDR3 in amino acids: CASSLGSGGLQYEQYF. The CDR3 DNA sequence: TGTGCCAGCAGCTTGGGGTCAGGGGGACTGCAATACGAGCAGTACTTC.

The chain combines TRBV19 with TRBJ2-1; TRBD2 aligns across 15 bases. The CDR3 consists of 16 residues. Germline trimming cut 7 bases from V and 7 bases from J; bases unmatched to any gene: 8. CDR1 and CDR2 from the germline V gene are LNHDA and SQIVND (reference sequence). The CDR3 protein is CASTIFGLAGGNEQFF. The CDR3 nucleotides are TGTGCCAGTACCATTTTCGGACTAGCGGGAGGGAATGAGCAGTTCTTC.

V gene TRBV11-2 combines with J gene TRBJ2-1, with 12 bases matching TRBD2. The CDR3 consists of 16 residues. Trimming cost V 1 base and J 10 bases; bases outside gene matches: 8. From germline, CDR1 is SGHAT and CDR2 FQNNGV. CDR3 loop: CASSLGPTSGSEEQFF. The CDR3 DNA reads as TGTGCCAGCAGCTTAGGCCCGACTAGCGGGAGTGAAGAGCAGTTCTTC.

This clone was counted between two and nine times. CDR3: CASSQASGSSNEQFF. CDR3 DNA: TGTGCCAGCAGCCAAGCCAGCGGGAGTTCCAATGAGCAGTTCTTC. The chain has TRBV4-2 and TRBJ2-1; 8 bases map to TRBD2. V trimming: 1 base; J trimming: 6 bases; junction bases outside the gene matches: 5. The CDR3 consists of 15 residues. CDR1 and CDR2 (germline): LGHNA, YNFKEQ.

This chain links TRBV7-2 with TRBJ1-5; 7 nucleotides match TRBD1. V lost 2 bases to trimming and J lost 0 bases; unmatched junction nucleotides: 4. Germline V gene lookup returns CDR1 SGHTA and CDR2 FQGNSA. The CDR3 is made up of 16 amino acids. Here the CDR3 DNA reads TGTGCCAGCAGCTTACAGGGGGGATATAGCAATCAGCCCCAGCATTTT. Its protein is CASSLQGGYSNQPQHF.

This chain links TRBV28 with TRBJ1-1, with 7 bases aligning to TRBD1. The CDR3 has 16 amino acids. Germline CDR1 and CDR2: MDHEN and SYDVKM. The V segment lost 3 bases and the J segment 0 bases; nucleotides outside the gene matches: 7. The DNA for the CDR3 is TGTGCCAGCAGTTTCGCAGGGACAGTCCTGAACACTGAAGCTTTCTTT. As protein: CASSFAGTVLNTEAFF.

CDR3 loop: CAISVGLISYNEQFF. The CDR3 coding sequence is TGTGCCATCAGTGTCGGACTGATATCCTACAATGAGCAGTTCTTC. The chain has TRBV10-3 and TRBJ2-1, with D possibly TRBD2 on 5 matching bases. The CDR3 totals 15 residues. Germline V gene data show CDR1 as ENHRY and CDR2 as SYGVKD. The germline V and J ends were trimmed by 4 bases and 1 base, with 11 bases remaining between them.

This clone came up a few times. The rearrangement joins TRBV6-5 to TRBJ2-7; 10 positions agree with TRBD2. The germline V gene encodes CDR1 MNHEY and CDR2 SVGAGI. CDR3 size: 15 residues. The trim removed 8 bases at V and 2 bases at J, leaving 9 bases unmatched. This chain's CDR3 is CASGGGAGGPYEQYF. CDR3 in DNA: TGTGCCAGCGGCGGGGGAGCGGGAGGGCCCTACGAGCAGTACTTC.

The CDR3 spells CASSNPRLTGGKEQYF. CDR3 in DNA: TGTGCCAGCAGCAACCCACGATTGACAGGGGGCAAGGAGCAGTACTTC. The chain is built from TRBV28 and TRBJ2-7; 10 bases match TRBD1. V was pared by 6 bases and J by 7 bases, with 15 bases of the junction left unmatched. Germline-derived CDR1 and CDR2 are MDHEN and SYDVKM. The CDR3 is 16 residues long. Full variable domain (outside the CDR3, taken from reference TRBV28 and TRBJ2-7): DVKVTQSSRYLVKRTGEKVFLECVQDMDHENMFWYRQDPGLGLRLIYFSYDVKMKEKGDIPEGYSVSREKKERFSLILESASTNQTSMYLCASSNPRLTGGKEQYFGPGTRLTVT.

The chain links TRBV19 to TRBJ1-1, with TRBD1 matching 10 bases. The CDR3 runs to 17 residues. Losses at the gene ends were 5 bases for V and 1 base for J; bases not matched to a gene: 10. Germline V gene lookup returns CDR1 LNHDA and CDR2 SQIVND (reference sequence). CDR3 coding DNA: TGTGCCAGTAGTCGGGGGGACAGGGGAGGTTCGAACACTGAAGCTTTCTTT. Translated: CASSRGDRGGSNTEAFF.